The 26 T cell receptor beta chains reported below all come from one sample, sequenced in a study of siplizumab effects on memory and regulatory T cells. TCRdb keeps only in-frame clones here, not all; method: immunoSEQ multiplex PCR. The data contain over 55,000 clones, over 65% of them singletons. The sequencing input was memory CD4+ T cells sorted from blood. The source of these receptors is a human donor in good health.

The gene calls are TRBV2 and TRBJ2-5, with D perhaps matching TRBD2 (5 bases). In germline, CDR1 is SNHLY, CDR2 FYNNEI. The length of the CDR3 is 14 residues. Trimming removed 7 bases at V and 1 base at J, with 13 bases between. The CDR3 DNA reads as TGTGCCAGCACGGTCAGCGGATTCCAAGAGACCCAGTACTTC. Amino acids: CASTVSGFQETQYF.

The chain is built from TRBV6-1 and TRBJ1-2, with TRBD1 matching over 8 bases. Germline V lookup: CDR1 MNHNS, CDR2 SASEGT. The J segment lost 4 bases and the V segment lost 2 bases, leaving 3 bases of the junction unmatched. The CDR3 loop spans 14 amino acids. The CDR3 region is CASSESTGAYGYTF. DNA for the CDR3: TGTGCCAGCAGTGAATCGACAGGGGCCTATGGCTACACCTTC.

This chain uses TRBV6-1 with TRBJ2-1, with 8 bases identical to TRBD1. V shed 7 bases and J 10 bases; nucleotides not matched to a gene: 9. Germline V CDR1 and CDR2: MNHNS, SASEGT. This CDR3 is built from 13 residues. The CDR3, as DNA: TGTGCCAGCATGAGGGCAGGGGGCGCCGAGCAGTTCTTC. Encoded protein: CASMRAGGAEQFF.

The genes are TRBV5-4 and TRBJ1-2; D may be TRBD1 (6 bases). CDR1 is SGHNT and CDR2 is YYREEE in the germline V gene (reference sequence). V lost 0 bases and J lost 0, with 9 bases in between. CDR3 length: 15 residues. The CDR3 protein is CASSLETGANYGYTF. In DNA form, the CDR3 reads TGTGCCAGCAGCTTGGAGACAGGAGCTAACTATGGCTACACCTTC.

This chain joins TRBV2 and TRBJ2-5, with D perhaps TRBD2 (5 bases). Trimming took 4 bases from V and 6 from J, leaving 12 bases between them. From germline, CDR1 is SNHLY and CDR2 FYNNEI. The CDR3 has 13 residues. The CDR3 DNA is TGTGCCAGCAGTGTCGGGGAAGGCAAGACCCAGTACTTC. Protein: CASSVGEGKTQYF. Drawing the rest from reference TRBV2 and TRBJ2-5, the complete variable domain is EPEVTQTPSHQVTQMGQEVILRCVPISNHLYFYWYRQILGQKVEFLVSFYNNEISEKSEIFDDQFSVERPDGSNFTLKIRSTKLEDSAMYFCASSVGEGKTQYFGPGTRLLVL.

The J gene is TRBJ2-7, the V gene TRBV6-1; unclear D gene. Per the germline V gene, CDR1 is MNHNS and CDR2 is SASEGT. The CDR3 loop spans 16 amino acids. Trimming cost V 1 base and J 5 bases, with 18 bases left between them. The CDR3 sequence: CASSEGLGTLAHEQYF. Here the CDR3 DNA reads TGTGCCAGCAGTGAAGGGTTGGGCACATTGGCCCACGAGCAGTACTTC.

CDR3 region: CASSPLPSGAGQTQYF. In DNA form, the CDR3 reads TGCGCCAGCAGCCCCTTGCCTAGCGGGGCCGGACAGACCCAGTACTTC. The V gene is TRBV5-1, the J gene TRBJ2-5, with TRBD2 matching 9 bases. The germline gives CDR1 SGHRS, CDR2 YFSETQ. V trimming: 4 bases; J trimming: 6 bases; junction bases outside the gene matches: 13. This CDR3 region has 16 residues.

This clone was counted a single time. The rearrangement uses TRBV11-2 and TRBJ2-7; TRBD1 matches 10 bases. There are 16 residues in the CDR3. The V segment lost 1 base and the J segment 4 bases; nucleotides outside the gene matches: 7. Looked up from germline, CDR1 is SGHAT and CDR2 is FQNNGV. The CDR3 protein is CASSLAPTGGSYEQYF. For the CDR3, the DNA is TGTGCCAGCAGCTTAGCTCCGACAGGGGGCAGTTACGAGCAGTACTTC.

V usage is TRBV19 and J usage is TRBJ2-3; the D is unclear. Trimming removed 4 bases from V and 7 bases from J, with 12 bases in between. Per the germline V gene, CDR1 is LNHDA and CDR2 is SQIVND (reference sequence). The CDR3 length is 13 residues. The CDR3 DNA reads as TGTGCCAGTAGTACCTACAGCACGAATACGCAGTATTTT. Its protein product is CASSTYSTNTQYF.

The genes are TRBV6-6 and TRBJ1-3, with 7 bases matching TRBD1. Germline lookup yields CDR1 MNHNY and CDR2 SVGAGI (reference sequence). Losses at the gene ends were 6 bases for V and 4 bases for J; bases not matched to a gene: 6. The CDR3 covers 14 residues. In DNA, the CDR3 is TGTGCCAGCAGGCGCGACAGGGCCGGAAACACCATATATTTT. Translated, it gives CASRRDRAGNTIYF.

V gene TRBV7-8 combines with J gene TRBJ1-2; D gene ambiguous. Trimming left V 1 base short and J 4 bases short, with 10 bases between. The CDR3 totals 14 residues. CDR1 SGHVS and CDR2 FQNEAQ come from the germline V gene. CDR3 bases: TGTGCCAGCAGCTTAGGTACGCTCGGCTATGGCTACACCTTC. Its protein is CASSLGTLGYGYTF. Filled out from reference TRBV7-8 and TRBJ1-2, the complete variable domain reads GAGVSQSPRYKVAKRGQDVALRCDPISGHVSLFWYQQALGQGPEFLTYFQNEAQLDKSGLPSDRFFAERPEGSVSTLKIQRTQQEDSAVYLCASSLGTLGYGYTFGSGTRLTVV.

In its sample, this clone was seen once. The CDR3 sequence is CASSLYPQPQHF. The CDR3 bases are TGTGCCAGCAGCTTATACCCACAGCCCCAGCATTTT. The rearrangement links TRBV7-2 to TRBJ1-5, with D hard to call. The CDR3 is 12 amino acids. V lost 2 bases and J lost 7, with 6 bases in between. Germline V CDR1 and CDR2: SGHTA, FQGNSA.

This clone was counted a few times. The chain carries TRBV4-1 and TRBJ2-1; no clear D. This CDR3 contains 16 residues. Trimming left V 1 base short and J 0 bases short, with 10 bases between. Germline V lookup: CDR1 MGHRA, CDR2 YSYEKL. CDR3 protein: CASSQGLRFSYNEQFF. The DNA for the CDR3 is TGCGCCAGCAGCCAAGGACTTCGATTCTCCTACAATGAGCAGTTCTTC.

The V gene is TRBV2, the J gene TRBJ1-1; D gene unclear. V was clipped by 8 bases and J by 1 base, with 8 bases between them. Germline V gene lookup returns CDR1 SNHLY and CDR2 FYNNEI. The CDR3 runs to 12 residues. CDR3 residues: CASLRANTEAFF. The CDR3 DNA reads TGTGCCAGCCTAAGGGCGAACACTGAAGCTTTCTTT.

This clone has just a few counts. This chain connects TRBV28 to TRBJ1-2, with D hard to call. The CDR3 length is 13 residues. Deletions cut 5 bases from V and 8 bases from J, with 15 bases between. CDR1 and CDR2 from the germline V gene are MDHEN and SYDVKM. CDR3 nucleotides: TGTGCCAGCAGTAAAACGGGCCCGTTAGGCTACACCTTC. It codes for CASSKTGPLGYTF.

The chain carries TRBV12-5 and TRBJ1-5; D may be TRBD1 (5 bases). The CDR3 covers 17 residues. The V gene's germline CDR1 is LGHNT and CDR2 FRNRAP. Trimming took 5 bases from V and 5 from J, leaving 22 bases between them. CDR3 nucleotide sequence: TGTGCTAGTGGTCCCCTTGACCTGACAGCAAACTATCAGCCCCAGCATTTT. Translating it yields CASGPLDLTANYQPQHF.

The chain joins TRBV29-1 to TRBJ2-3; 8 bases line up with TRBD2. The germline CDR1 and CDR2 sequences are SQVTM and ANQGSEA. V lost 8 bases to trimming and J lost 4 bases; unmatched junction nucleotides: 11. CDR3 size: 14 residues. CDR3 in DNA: TGCAGCACAACGGGGGGGGTAGGGTCAGATACGCAGTATTTT. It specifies CSTTGGVGSDTQYF.

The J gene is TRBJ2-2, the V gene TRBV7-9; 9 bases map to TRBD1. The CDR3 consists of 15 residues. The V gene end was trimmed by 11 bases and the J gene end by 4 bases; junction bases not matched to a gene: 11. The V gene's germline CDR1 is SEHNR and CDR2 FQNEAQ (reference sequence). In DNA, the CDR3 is TGTGCCGGCCGCCCGGGACAGGGATTCACCGGGGAGCTGTTTTTT. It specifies CAGRPGQGFTGELFF.

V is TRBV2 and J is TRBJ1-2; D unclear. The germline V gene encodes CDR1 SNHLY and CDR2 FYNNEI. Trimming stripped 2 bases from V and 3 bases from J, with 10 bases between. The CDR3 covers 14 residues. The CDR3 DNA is TGTGCCAGCAGTGAAAGTCGGGGTTACTATGGCTACACCTTC. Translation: CASSESRGYYGYTF.

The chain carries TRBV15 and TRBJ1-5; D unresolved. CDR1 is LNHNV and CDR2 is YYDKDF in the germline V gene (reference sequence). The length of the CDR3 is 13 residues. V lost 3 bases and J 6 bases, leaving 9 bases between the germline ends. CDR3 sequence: CATSRGEAQPQHF. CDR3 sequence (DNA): TGTGCCACCAGCAGGGGCGAGGCTCAGCCCCAGCATTTT.

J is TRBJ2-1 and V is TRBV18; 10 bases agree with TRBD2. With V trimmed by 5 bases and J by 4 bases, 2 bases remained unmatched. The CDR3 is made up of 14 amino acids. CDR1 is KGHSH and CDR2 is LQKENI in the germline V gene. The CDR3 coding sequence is TGTGCCAGCTCAGGGACTAGCGCGTACAATGAGCAGTTCTTC. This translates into CASSGTSAYNEQFF.

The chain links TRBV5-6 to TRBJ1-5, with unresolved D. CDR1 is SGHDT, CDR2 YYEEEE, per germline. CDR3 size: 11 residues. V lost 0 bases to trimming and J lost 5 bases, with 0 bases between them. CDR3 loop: CASSLDQPQHF. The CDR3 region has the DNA TGTGCCAGCAGCTTGGATCAGCCCCAGCATTTT.

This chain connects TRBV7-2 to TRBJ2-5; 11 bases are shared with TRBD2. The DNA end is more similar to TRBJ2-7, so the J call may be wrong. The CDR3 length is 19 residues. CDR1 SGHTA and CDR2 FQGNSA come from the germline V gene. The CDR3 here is CASSLAPPGTSGHSYEQYF. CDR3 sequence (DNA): TGTGCCAGCAGCTTAGCTCCCCCCGGGACTAGCGGACACTCCTACGAGCAGTACTTC.

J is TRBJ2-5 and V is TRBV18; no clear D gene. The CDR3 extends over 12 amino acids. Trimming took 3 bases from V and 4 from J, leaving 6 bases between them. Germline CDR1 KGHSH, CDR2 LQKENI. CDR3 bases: TGTGCCAGCTCACCTGGAGTAGAGACCCAGTACTTC. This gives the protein CASSPGVETQYF.

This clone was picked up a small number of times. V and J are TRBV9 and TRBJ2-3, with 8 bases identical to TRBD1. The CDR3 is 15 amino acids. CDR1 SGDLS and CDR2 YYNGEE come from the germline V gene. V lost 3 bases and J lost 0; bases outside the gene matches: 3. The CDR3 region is CASSAWDRSTDTQYF. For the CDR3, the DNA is TGTGCCAGCAGCGCCTGGGACAGGAGCACAGATACGCAGTATTTT.

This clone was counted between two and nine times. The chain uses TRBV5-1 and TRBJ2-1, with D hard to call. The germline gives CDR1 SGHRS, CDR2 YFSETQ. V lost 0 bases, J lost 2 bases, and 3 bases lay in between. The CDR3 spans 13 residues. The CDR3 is CASSLGPYNEQFF. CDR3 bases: TGCGCCAGCAGCTTGGGACCCTACAATGAGCAGTTCTTC.